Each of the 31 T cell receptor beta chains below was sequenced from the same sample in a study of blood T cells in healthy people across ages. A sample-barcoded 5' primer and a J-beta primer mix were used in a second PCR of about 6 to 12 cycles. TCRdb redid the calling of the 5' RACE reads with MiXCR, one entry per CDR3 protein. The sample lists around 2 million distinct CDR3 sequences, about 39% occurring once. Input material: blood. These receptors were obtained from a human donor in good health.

The CDR3 reads CSARPPGQRHYGYTF. CDR3 DNA sequence: TGCAGTGCCCGACCACCGGGACAGAGGCACTATGGCTACACCTTC. This chain joins TRBV20-1 and TRBJ1-2, with 7 nucleotides matching TRBD1. The V segment lost 6 bases and the J segment 3 bases; nucleotides outside the gene matches: 13. This CDR3 has 15 amino acids. Germline V gene lookup returns CDR1 DFQATT and CDR2 SNEGSKA (reference sequence).

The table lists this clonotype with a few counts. The CDR3 nucleotides read TGTGCCAGCAGGACCCACAGGGACTCTCACTATGGCTACACCTTC. Protein: CASRTHRDSHYGYTF. V is TRBV6-5 and J is TRBJ1-2; possibly TRBD1 for D (6 bases). The germline V and J ends were trimmed by 6 bases and 3 bases, with 17 bases remaining between them. The CDR3 is 15 residues long. From germline, CDR1 is MNHEY and CDR2 SVGAGI.

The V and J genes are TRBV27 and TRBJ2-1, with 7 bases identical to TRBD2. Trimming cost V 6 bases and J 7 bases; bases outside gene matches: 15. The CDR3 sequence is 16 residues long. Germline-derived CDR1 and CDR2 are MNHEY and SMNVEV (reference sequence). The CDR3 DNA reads TGTGCCAGCAGAACGACCCGGGACTACCCTACTAATGAGCAGTTCTTC. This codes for CASRTTRDYPTNEQFF.

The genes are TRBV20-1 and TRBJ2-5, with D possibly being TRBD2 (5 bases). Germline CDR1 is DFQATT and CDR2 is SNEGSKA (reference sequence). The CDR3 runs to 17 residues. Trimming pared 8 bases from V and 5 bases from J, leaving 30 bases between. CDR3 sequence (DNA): TGCAGTACTACGACCTTCGGGCGTCTAGCTCCCGGGGAGACCCAGTACTTC. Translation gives CSTTTFGRLAPGETQYF.

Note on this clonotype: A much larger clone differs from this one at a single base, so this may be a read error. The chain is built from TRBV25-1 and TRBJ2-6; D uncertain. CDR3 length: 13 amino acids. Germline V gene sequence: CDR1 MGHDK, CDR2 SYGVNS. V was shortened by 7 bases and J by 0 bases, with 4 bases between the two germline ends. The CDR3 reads CASTHSGANVLTF. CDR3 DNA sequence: TGTGCCAGCACTCACTCTGGGGCCAACGTCCTGACTTTC.

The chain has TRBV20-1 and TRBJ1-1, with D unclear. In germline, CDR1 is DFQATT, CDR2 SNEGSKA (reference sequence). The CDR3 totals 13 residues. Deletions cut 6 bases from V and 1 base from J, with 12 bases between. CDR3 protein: CSATRTANTEAFF. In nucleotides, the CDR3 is TGCAGTGCAACCCGGACCGCGAACACTGAAGCTTTCTTT.

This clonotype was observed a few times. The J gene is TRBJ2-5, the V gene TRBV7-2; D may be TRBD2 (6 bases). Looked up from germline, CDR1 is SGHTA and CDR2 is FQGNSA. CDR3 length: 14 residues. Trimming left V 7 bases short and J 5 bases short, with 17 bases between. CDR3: CASNYGGGGETQYF. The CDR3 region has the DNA TGTGCCAGCAACTATGGGGGAGGTGGGGAGACCCAGTACTTC.

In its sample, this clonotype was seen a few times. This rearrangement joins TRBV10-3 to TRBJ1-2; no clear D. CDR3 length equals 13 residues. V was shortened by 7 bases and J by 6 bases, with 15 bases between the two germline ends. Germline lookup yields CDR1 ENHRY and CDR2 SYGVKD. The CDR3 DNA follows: TGTGCCATCAAGAAGGAGATCGGGCATGGCTACACCTTC. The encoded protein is CAIKKEIGHGYTF.

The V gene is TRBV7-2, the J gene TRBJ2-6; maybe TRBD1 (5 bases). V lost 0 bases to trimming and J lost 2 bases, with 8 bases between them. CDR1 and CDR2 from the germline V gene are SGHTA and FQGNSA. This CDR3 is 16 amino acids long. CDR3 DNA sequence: TGTGCCAGCAGCTTAGCGCTAGGGGCTGGGGCCAACGTCCTGACTTTC. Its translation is CASSLALGAGANVLTF.

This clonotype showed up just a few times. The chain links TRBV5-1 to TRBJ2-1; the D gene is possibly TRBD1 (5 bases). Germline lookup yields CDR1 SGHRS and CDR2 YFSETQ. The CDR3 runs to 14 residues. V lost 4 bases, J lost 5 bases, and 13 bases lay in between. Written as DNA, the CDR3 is TGCGCCAGCAGCGCCGGCCAGGGCAACAATGAGCAGTTCTTC. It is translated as CASSAGQGNNEQFF.

CDR3: CASSLPTPVGEQFF. The CDR3 DNA follows: TGTGCCAGCAGCCTCCCGACACCAGTCGGTGAGCAGTTCTTC. The rearrangement joins TRBV7-2 to TRBJ2-1; no firm D call. The CDR3 length is 14 residues. Trimming took off 5 bases at V and 9 bases at J, with 17 bases between the two ends. Germline CDR1 is SGHTA and CDR2 is FQGNSA.

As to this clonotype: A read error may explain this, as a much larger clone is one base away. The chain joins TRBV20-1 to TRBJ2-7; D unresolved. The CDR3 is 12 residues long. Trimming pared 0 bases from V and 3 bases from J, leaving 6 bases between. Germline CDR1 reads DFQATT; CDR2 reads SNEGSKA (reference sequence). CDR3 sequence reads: CSARDRRYEQYF. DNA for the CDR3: TGCAGTGCTAGAGATCGCCGCTACGAGCAGTACTTC.

The CDR3 region has the DNA TGTGCCAGCAGCTTGACGACTGGGGAGCCCCAGCATTTT. Translated, it gives CASSLTTGEPQHF. The J gene is TRBJ1-5, the V gene TRBV7-2; D is uncertain. The CDR3 runs 13 residues. Trimming took 3 bases from V and 8 from J, leaving 11 bases between them. In germline, CDR1 is SGHTA, CDR2 FQGNSA.

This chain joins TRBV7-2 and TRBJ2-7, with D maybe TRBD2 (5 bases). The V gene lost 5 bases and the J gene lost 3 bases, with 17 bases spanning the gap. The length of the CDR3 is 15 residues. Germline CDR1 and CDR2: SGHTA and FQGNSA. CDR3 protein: CASSPRGSANYEQYF. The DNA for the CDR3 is TGTGCCAGCAGCCCCCGTGGTAGCGCCAACTACGAGCAGTACTTC.

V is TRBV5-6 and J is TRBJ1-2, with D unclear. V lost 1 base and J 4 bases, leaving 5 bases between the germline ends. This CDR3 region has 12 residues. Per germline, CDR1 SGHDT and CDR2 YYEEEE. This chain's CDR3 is CASSLNFYGYTF. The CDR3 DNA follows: TGTGCCAGCAGCTTGAATTTCTATGGCTACACCTTC.

The chain's CDR3 is CASSQVQAPTGELFF. The CDR3 DNA reads TGCGCCAGCAGCCAAGTACAGGCACCCACCGGGGAGCTGTTTTTT. The chain couples TRBV4-3 to TRBJ2-2, with a weak D call TRBD1 (5 bases). V was pared by 1 base and J by 4 bases, with 10 bases between. Germline loops: CDR1 LGHNA, CDR2 YSLEER. The CDR3 spans 15 residues.

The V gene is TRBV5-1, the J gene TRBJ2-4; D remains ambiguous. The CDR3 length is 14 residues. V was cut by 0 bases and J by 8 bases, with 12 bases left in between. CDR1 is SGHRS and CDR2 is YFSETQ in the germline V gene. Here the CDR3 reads CASSLGPLEHIQYF. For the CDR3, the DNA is TGCGCCAGCAGCTTGGGCCCCCTGGAGCACATTCAGTACTTC.

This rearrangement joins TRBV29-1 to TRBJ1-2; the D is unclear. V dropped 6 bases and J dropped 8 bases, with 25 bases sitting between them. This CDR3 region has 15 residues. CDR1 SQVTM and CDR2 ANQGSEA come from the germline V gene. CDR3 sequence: CSVALKYGRLGGYTF. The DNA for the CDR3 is TGCAGCGTGGCGTTGAAGTATGGCCGGCTAGGAGGCTACACCTTC.

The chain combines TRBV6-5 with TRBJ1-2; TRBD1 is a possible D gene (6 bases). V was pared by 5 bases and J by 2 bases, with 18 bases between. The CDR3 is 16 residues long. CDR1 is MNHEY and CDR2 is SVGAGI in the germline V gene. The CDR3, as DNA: TGTGCCAGCAGTCGAGGGGGACCCTCACCGAACTATGGCTACACCTTC. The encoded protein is CASSRGGPSPNYGYTF.

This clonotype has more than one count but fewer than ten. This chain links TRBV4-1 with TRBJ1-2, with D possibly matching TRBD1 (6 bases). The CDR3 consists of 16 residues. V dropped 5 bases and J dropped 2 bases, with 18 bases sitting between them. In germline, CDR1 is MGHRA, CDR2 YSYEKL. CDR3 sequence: CASSYGRGLKNYGYTF. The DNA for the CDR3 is TGCGCCAGCAGCTACGGGAGGGGGTTAAAGAACTATGGCTACACCTTC.

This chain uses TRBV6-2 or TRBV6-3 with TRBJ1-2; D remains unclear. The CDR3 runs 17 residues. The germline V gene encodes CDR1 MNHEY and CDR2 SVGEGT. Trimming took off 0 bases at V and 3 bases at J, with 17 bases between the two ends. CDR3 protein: CASSYSTRAGDHYGYTF. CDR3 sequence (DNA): TGTGCCAGCAGTTACTCGACTAGAGCGGGAGACCACTATGGCTACACCTTC.

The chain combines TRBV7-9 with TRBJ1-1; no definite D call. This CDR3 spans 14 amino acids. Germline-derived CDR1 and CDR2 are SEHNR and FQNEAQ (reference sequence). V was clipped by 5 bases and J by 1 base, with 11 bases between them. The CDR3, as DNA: TGTGCCAGCAGCCGCCCTTCCGCGAACACTGAAGCTTTCTTT. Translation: CASSRPSANTEAFF.

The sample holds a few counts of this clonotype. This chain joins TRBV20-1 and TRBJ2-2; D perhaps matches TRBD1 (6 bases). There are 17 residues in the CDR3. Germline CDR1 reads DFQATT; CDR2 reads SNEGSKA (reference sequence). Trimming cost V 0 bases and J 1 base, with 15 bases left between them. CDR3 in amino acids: CSARDRLRGQNTGELFF. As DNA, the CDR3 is TGCAGTGCTAGAGATAGGCTTCGGGGACAGAACACCGGGGAGCTGTTTTTT.

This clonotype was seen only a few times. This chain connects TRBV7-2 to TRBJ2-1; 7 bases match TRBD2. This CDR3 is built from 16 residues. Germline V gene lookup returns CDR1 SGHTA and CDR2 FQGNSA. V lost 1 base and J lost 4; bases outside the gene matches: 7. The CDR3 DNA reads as TGTGCCAGCAGCTTAGTATCTGGGGGGGGTTACAATGAGCAGTTCTTC. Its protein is CASSLVSGGGYNEQFF.

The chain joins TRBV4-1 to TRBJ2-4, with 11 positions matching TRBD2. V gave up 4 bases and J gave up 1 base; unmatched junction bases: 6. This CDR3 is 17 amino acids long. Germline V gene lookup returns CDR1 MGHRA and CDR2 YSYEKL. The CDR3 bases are TGCGCCAGCAGCCCCCAGACTAGCGGGGTTGCCAAAAACATTCAGTACTTC. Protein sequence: CASSPQTSGVAKNIQYF.

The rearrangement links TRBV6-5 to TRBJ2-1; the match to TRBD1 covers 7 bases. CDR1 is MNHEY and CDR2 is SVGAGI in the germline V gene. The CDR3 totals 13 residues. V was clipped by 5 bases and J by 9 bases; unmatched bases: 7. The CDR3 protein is CASSQGTDGEQFF. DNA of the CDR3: TGTGCCAGCAGTCAAGGGACAGATGGTGAGCAGTTCTTC.

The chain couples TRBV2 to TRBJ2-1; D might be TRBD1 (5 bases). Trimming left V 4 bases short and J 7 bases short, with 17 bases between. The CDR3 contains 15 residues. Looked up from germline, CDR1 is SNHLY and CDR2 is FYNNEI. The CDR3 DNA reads TGTGCCAGCAGTGTCGAGACAGCTTACCTTAATGAGCAGTTCTTC. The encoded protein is CASSVETAYLNEQFF.

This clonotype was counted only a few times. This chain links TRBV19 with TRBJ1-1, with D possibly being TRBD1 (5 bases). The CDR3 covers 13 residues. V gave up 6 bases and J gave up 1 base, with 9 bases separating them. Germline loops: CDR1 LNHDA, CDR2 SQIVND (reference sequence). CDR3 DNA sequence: TGTGCCAGTAGGGGGAGGGGGAACACTGAAGCTTTCTTT. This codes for CASRGRGNTEAFF. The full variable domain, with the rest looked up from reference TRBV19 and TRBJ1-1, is DGGITQSPKYLFRKEGQNVTLSCEQNLNHDAMYWYRQDPGQGLRLIYYSQIVNDFQKGDIAEGYSVSREKKESFPLTVTSAQKNPTAFYLCASRGRGNTEAFFGQGTRLTVV.

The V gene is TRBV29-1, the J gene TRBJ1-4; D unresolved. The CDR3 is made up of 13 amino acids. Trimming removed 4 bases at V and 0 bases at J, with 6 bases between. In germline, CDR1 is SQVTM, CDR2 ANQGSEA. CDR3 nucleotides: TGCAGCGTTGGGGGTGCAACTAATGAAAAACTGTTTTTT. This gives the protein CSVGGATNEKLFF.

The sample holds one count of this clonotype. The CDR3 region is CASSPKMTRGTEAFF. The CDR3 DNA sequence: TGTGCCAGCAGTCCCAAGATGACCCGGGGCACTGAAGCTTTCTTT. The V and J genes are TRBV12-3 or TRBV12-4 and TRBJ1-1; unclear D gene. CDR3 size: 15 residues. V shed 5 bases and J shed 4 bases, with 17 bases lying between them.

This CDR3 is CASTEGFYEQYF. For the CDR3, the DNA is TGTGCCAGCACGGAAGGGTTCTACGAGCAGTACTTC. The rearrangement joins TRBV6-1 to TRBJ2-7; D unclear. The CDR3 extends over 12 amino acids. Germline CDR1 and CDR2: MNHNS and SASEGT. Trimming left V 7 bases short and J 3 bases short, with 10 bases between.